Listed below are T cell receptor beta chains from one sample, sequenced in a study of vaccination and CD4 T cells after COVID-19. No antigen has been assigned to these receptors. MiXCR, applied by TCRdb to the PCR reads, yields one record per CDR3 protein. The sample has over 5,000 distinct CDR3 sequences; nearly 35% are singletons. Input material: CD4+ T cells from blood, cultured in vitro. The receptors come from a human donor in good health. CDR3s include the opening cysteine and the closing phenylalanine or tryptophan. The D gene is left open where the match is weak. Rows may omit the clone size; those that give it use once, few, many or a size class.

D,V,J,size,DNA,CDR3
TRBD1,TRBV11-2,TRBJ1-2,NA,TGTGCCAGCAGCCTGGACAGGTTCTATGGCTACACCTTC,CASSLDRFYGYTF
NA,TRBV7-9,TRBJ1-2,large,TGTGCCAGCAGCTTCCAGGGGAATGACTATGGCTACACCTTC,CASSFQGNDYGYTF
NA,TRBV19,TRBJ1-2,NA,TGTGCCAGTAGGGAGGACGGATCCTATGGCTACACCTTC,CASREDGSYGYTF
NA,TRBV6-4,TRBJ2-6,once,TGTGCCAGCAGTGAAGACTCTGGGGCCAACGTCCTGACTTTC,CASSEDSGANVLTF
TRBD2,TRBV20-1,TRBJ2-1,NA,TGCAGTGCTTTACCGGGACTAGCGGGGGGCGATGAGCAGTTCTTC,CSALPGLAGGDEQFF
NA,TRBV25-1,TRBJ1-2,NA,TGTGCCAGCAGTGAAAATCCCCCAAGGGAGGGCTACACCTTC,CASSENPPREGYTF
TRBD1,TRBV10-3,TRBJ2-2,NA,TGTGCCATCAGGGCAGGGGGGAACACCGGGGAGCTGTTTTTT,CAIRAGGNTGELFF
TRBD2,TRBV6-5,TRBJ2-2,few,TGTGCCAGCAGTTACACACCCGGGACTAGTACCGGGGAGCTGTTTTTT,CASSYTPGTSTGELFF
TRBD1,TRBV12-5,TRBJ2-7,NA,TGTGCTAGTGGTTTGGTGGGACAGCGATCCTACGAGCAGTACTTC,CASGLVGQRSYEQYF
NA,TRBV5-1,TRBJ2-5,few,TGCGCCAGCAGCCCGATGGGGGGAGAAGAGACCCAGTACTTC,CASSPMGGEETQYF